This TCR beta chain emerged from a study of cytomegalovirus exposure and HLA in healthy donors (dated by TCRdb to about 2017). About the investigation overall: An earlier analysis of some 620 of the donors reported 250 to 300 Gb of sequence data and 117 million unique TCR beta sequences obtained from around 170 million T cells. An early release covering around 630 HLA-typed donors comprised around 300 gigabases of sequencing data and tens of millions of unique TCR sequences. Of the roughly 390 genotyped donors, around 81% fell in the genetic ancestry cluster associated with self-reported Caucasian donors. The study was designed to test whether signatures of past pathogen exposure could be identified by cataloging public T cell receptors. Using immunosequencing, the study profiled T cell repertoires from 666 subjects and related those repertoires to cytomegalovirus serostatus. A separate validation cohort of about 110 different subjects was used in addition to the roughly 720-subject first cohort. The study combined high-throughput TCR immunosequencing, statistical association of individual TCRs with disease status, and machine learning to predict cytomegalovirus infection status. A later analysis re-analyzed previously published TCR beta repertoires from roughly 630 donors and added high-resolution HLA genotyping to study TCR occurrence patterns. Rather than drawing on any new phenotypic data, the later analysis identified candidate immune exposures from TCR beta sequences and the way those sequences occurred across donors. An earlier analysis of around 540 of the donors applied high-throughput TCR beta sequencing to assess whether each TCR beta V gene segment acted as functional or pseudogenic. Donor age, sex, ethnicity and CMV serostatus were collected together with the repertoire data. A later genetic analysis used genome-wide SNP genotypes for about 65% of the roughly 700 donors, treating that subset as a discovery cohort. Every repertoire in the discovery cohort had been generated on one and the same sequencing platform. HLA typing covered class I and class II loci at four-digit resolution. The number of typed donors differed by locus: 629-630 for A, B, C, DRB1 and DQB1; 500 to 550 for DQA1; some 590 for DPA1; and 450 to 480 for DPB1. Four to six DR-DQ haplotypes were handled as single units for association and clustering, since linkage in the cohort was strong. Among 398 genotyped donors of the cohort, an average of approximately 220,000 unique TCR beta nucleotide sequences was sequenced per donor, of which about 18% were non-productive. Overall study outcomes, separate from this receptor: A later analysis associated about 18,000 TCR beta sequences with specific HLA alleles at a false discovery rate of 0.05. Correlated functional status among segregating V segments might be attributable to linkage disequilibrium, but an unknown experimental factor could not be ruled out. In a later analysis, HLA-associated TCR beta chains showed more clonal expansion and lower generation probabilities than non-associated chains that were equally common. Because counts were too low, around 17 rarely observed V segments, including chromosome 9 orphons, were left out of the earlier analysis of roughly 600 of the donors. The 87-base-pair reads could not distinguish some IMGT-functional V segments, including TRBV6-2 and TRBV6-3, so those segments were excluded. A total of about 150 TCR beta chains were listed by the study as associated with cytomegalovirus. The classifier was reported to diagnose cytomegalovirus status with high specificity and sensitivity in both the original and validation cohorts. An earlier analysis of approximately 570 of the donors showed that most TCR beta V segments appeared in productive rearrangements either about 90% or about 30% of the time, which broadly matched IMGT annotations. According to the authors, the approach could potentially be generalized to other disease states and immunological phenotypes. In a later analysis, most CMV-associated TCR beta chains were found to appear HLA-restricted, with HLA associations seemingly driven largely by CMV exposure. Strong co-occurrence of HLA alleles, especially DR and DQ, made assigning TCR associations to individual alleles difficult. The sequencing pipeline was judged likely to have produced a cluster of highly shared sequence variants as a technical artifact. Several of the top co-occurrence clusters appeared to be linked to parvovirus B19, influenza, CMV and Epstein-Barr virus, according to a later analysis. A later genetic analysis reported fewer N-insertions in productive TCRs among donors in an Asian-associated ancestry cluster than the approximately 670-donor mean. The only immune exposure information available for the cohort was CMV serostatus. In vitro tests confirmed that a few of the cytomegalovirus-associated TCR beta chains recognize cytomegalovirus antigens. The cohort was sequenced for TCR beta chains only, and without alpha or paired-chain data the features that could be detected were limited. The presence/absence analyses assumed that sequencing depth was roughly uniform across donors, and that assumption may not be true. Across donors, most TCR sequences were observed very rarely, whereas some public TCRs were present in many individuals. In a later analysis, TCR association rates were found to vary across HLA loci, with the most associated TCRs seen for DRB1 alleles and the fewest for HLA-C alleles. In a later genetic analysis, a missense DCLRE1C variant was associated with V-gene and J-gene trimming of TCR beta chains, and the association was replicated in an independent cohort. A further reported finding was that TCR beta sequences accurately predicted the HLA-A and HLA-B alleles for most subjects in the first cohort. HLA typing was unavailable for some donors at each locus, so association tests used only the typed subset.

V is shortened by 4 bases, J by 0 bases, and the region joining them spans 11 bases. According to the germline V gene (reference sequence), CDR1 reads SGHNT and CDR2 reads YYREEE. From cysteine to phenylalanine, the CDR3 is 14 amino acids long. Just the 42-base CDR3 DNA is kept, in frame starting at base 1. As regards this clone: Its antigen specificity is not known. Per-nucleotide qualities are absent, and no much larger clonotype sits a single base away.

Receptors were amplified or captured by the immunoSEQ multiplex PCR assay. A mixture of 60 forward primers for TCR Vbeta segments and 13 reverse primers for TCR Jbeta segments was used in the multiplex PCR. The CDR3 region of rearranged TCR beta genes was amplified from genomic DNA with a multiplex PCR assay. The amplified TCR beta libraries were sequenced on the Illumina HiSeq System as 87-base-pair reads. As for the authors' bioinformatics: A later analysis counted about 82 million unique TCR beta chains across the 650 to 700 repertoires, and some 12 million of these chains were shared by at least two donors. To remove PCR and sequencing errors, raw reads were error-corrected and collapsed into unique sequences using a nearest-neighbor algorithm that merged closely related sequences. Alignment of CDR3 sequences to IMGT reference sequences was used to assign V, D and J gene segments. For a sequence to be retained, a match of at least six nucleotides to both a V gene segment and a J gene segment was required. A rearrangement counted as productive if the CDR3 had no stop codons and remained in frame with V and J, and every other rearrangement counted as non-productive. Following IMGT convention, CDR3 was defined as the stretch from the second conserved V-encoded cysteine to the conserved J-encoded phenylalanine. The earlier analysis of about 640 of the donors excluded any sequence lacking an unambiguous match to a single V gene segment. In an earlier analysis of 587 of the donors, a V segment was called functional when productive rearrangements were above 56.7%, and segregating when the standard deviation between donors exceeded 5%. A statistical classification framework was developed to diagnose cytomegalovirus status using the catalog of TCR beta chain sequences. A later analysis assigned V and J genes by comparing TCR nucleotide sequences with IMGT/GENE-DB human TR gene sequences. In a later analysis, CDR3 sequences and most-parsimonious VDJ recombination scenarios were assigned using the TCRdist pipeline. In a later analysis, every TCR beta chain was defined by the combination of its CDR3 amino acid sequence and its V-gene family, and reads without a unique V-gene family were dropped. A later analysis removed roughly 590 highly shared, low-generation-probability nucleotide sequences to deal with suspected cross-contamination and a sequencing artifact. A later analysis calculated a clonal expansion index for each public chain from normalized within-repertoire ranks of inferred template counts. A later analysis computed generation probabilities with a VDJ recombination model fitted to out-of-frame rearrangements, and checked the results against IGoR. In a later analysis, hypergeometric tests were used to score TCR-TCR, TCR-HLA and TCR-CMV co-occurrence, with a repertoire-size bias correction applied to TCR pairs. In a later analysis, false discovery rates were estimated by permuting HLA or CMV assignments 20 times. A later analysis grouped co-occurring TCRs with DBSCAN, adding TCRdist sequence similarity when clustering within HLA-allele-positive subsets. Repertoires with fewer than 30,000 or more than 120,000 public chains, plus five repertoires with anomalous nucleotide sharing, were excluded from co-occurrence clustering. TCRdb holds this immuneACCESS table with in-frame rearrangements only. Some clones are missing; in checked studies, unresolved V genes explain under half, and the rest has no known cause. D and trimming were read from the DNA, whereas the V and J calls and clone size are those reported in that table. This sample gives about 40,000 clones in total; about 50% of them show up just once. 9% to 14% of the sample comes from the top ten.

The cohort was made up of several hundred healthy bone marrow donors. At the time of sampling, every cohort member was nominally healthy, though immune exposures that went unrecorded were likely present. CMV serostatus was positive for more than 250 and negative for about 55% of the 666 cohort members, and was not recorded for this donor. Each donor provided a peripheral blood sample, and peripheral blood mononuclear cells were used for TCR beta sequencing. Genomic DNA was extracted from the blood cell samples with the Qiagen DNeasy Blood Extraction Kit. Sequencing was carried out using PBMCs. The chain is made from TRBV5-4 and TRBJ2-7; D gene: possibly TRBD1, on 6 matching bases. The clonotype originates from a human donor in good health. The CDR3 has the sequence CASSPRQDSYEQYF. The DNA sequence follows: TGTGCCAGCAGCCCGAGACAGGACTCCTACGAGCAGTACTTC.